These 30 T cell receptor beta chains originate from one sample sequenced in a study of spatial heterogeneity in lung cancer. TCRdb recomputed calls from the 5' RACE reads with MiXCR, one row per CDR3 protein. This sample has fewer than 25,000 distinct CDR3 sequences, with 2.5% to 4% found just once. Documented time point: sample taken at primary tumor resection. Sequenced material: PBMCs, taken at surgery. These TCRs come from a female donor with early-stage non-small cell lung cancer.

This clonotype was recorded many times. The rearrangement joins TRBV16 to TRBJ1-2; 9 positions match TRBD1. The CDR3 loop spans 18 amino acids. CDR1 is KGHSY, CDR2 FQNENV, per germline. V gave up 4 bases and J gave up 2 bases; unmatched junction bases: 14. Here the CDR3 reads CASSPYVRGTGTNYGYTF. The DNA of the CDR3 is TGTGCCAGCAGCCCATATGTGAGGGGGACAGGGACGAACTATGGCTACACCTTC.

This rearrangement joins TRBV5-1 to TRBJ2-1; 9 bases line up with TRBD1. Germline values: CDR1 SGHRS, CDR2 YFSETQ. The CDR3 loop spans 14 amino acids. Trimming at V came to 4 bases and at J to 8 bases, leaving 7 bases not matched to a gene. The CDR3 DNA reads TGCGCCAGCAGCACCCCAACAGGGGGCCATGAGCAGTTCTTC. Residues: CASSTPTGGHEQFF. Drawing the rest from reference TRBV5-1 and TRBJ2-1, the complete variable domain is KAGVTQTPRYLIKTRGQQVTLSCSPISGHRSVSWYQQTPGQGLQFLFEYFSETQRNKGNFPGRFSGRQFSNSRSEMNVSTLELGDSALYLCASSTPTGGHEQFFGPGTRLTVL.

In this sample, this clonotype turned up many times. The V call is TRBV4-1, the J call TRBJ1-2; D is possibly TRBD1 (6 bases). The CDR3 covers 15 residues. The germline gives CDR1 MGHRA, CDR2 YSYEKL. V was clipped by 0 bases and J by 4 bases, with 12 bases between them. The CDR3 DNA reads TGCGCCAGCAGCCAAGATTCCCCAGGGGTCTATGGCTACACCTTC. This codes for CASSQDSPGVYGYTF.

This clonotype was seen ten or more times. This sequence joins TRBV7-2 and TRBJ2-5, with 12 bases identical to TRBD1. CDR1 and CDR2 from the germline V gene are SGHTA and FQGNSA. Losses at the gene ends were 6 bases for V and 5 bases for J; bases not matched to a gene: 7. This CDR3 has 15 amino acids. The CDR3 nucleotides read TGTGCCAGCAGGCCGGGACAGGGGGCGTGGGAGACCCAGTACTTC. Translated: CASRPGQGAWETQYF.

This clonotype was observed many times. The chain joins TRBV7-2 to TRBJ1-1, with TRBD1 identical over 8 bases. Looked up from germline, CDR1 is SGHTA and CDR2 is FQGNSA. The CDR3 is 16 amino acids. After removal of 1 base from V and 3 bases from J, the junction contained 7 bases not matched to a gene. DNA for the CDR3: TGTGCCAGCAGCTTAGGGTTGCTGGACAGGGACACTGAAGCTTTCTTT. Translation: CASSLGLLDRDTEAFF.

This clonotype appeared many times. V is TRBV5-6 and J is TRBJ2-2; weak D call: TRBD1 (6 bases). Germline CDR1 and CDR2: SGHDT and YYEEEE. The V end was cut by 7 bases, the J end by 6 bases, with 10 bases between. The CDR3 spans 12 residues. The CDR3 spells CASCSGAGELFF. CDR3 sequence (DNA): TGTGCCAGCTGTTCAGGGGCCGGGGAGCTGTTTTTT.

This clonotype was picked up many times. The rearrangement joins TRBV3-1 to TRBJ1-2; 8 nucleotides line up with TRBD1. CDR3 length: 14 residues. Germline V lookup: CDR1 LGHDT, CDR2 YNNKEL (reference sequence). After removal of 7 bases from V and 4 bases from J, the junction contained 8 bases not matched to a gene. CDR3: CASTPGQGPYGYTF. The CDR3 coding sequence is TGTGCCAGCACTCCTGGACAGGGCCCCTATGGCTACACCTTC.

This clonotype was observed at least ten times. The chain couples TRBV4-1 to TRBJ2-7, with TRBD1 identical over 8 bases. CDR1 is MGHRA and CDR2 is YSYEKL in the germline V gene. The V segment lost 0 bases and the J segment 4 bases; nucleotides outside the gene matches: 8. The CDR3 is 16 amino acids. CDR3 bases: TGCGCCAGCAGCCAAGATAGCCAGGGGGCAATGTACGAGCAGTACTTC. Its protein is CASSQDSQGAMYEQYF.

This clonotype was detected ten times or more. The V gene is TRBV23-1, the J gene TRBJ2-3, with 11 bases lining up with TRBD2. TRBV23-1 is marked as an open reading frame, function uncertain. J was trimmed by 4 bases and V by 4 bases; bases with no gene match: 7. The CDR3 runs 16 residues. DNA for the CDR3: TGCGCCAGCAGTCTGATAATAGCGGGAGGGCCAGATACGCAGTATTTT. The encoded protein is CASSLIIAGGPDTQYF.

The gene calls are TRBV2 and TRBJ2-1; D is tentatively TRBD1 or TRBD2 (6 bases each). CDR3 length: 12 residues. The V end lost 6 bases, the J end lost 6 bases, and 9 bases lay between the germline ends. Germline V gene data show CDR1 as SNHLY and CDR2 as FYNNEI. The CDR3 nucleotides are TGTGCCAGCAGCGGGGGCAGCAATGAGCAGTTCTTC. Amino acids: CASSGGSNEQFF.

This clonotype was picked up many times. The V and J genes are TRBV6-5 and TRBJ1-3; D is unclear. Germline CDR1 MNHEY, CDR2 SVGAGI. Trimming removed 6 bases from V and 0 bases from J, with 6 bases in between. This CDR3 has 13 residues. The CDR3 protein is CASRELSGNTIYF. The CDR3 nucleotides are TGTGCCAGCAGGGAGCTCTCTGGAAACACCATATATTTT.

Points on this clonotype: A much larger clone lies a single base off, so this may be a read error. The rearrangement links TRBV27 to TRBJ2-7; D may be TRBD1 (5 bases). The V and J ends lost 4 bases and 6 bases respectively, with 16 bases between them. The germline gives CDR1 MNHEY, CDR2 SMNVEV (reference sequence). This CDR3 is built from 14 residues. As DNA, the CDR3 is TGTGCCAGCAGTTCATCTTGGGGCAGCATCGAGCAGTACTTC. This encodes CASSSSWGSIEQYF.

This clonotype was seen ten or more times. Here the CDR3 DNA reads TGTGCCAGCAATGACGGAGACTCCTACAATGAGCAGTTCTTC. Protein: CASNDGDSYNEQFF. The chain combines TRBV28 with TRBJ2-1; D is unclear. The CDR3 has 14 residues. Germline-derived CDR1 and CDR2 are MDHEN and SYDVKM. V lost 7 bases and J lost 0, with 10 bases in between.

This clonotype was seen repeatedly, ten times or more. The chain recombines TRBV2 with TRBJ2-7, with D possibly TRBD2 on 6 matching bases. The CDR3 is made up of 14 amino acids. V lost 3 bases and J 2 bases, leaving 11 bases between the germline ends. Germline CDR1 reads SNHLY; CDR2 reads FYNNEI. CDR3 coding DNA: TGTGCCAGCAGTGATACCGGGGAGGCCTACGAGCAGTACTTC. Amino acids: CASSDTGEAYEQYF.

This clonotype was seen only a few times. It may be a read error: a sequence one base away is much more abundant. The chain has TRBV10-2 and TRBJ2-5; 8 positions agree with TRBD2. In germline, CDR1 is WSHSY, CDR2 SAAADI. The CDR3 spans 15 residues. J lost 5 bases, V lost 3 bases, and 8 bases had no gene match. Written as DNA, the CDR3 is TGCGCCAGCAGTGATCCGGGACTAGTGGGTGAGACCCAGTACTTC. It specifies CASSDPGLVGETQYF.

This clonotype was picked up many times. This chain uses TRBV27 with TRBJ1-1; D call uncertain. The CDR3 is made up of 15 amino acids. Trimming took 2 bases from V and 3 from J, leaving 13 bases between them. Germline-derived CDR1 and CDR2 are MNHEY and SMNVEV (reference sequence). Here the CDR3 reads CASSLRWRLDTEAFF. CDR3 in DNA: TGTGCCAGCAGTTTAAGGTGGCGCCTAGACACTGAAGCTTTCTTT.

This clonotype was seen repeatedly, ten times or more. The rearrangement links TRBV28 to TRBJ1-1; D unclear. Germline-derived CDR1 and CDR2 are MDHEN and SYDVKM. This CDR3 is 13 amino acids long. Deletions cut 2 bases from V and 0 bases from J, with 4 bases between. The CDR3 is CASSLPMNTEAFF. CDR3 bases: TGTGCCAGCAGTTTACCCATGAACACTGAAGCTTTCTTT.

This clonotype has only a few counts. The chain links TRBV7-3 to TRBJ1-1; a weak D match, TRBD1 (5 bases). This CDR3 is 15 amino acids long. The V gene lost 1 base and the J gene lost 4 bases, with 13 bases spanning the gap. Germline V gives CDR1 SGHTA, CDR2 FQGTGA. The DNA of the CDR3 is TGTGCCAGCAGCTTAAGTCCAGGGAGGGGCACTGAAGCTTTCTTT. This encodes CASSLSPGRGTEAFF.

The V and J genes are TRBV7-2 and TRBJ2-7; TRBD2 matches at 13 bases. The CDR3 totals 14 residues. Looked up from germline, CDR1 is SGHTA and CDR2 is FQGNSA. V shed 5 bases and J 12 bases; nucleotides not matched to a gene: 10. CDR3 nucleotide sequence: TGTGCCAGCAGCCCAAGACTAGCGGGAGGTCCCTGGTACTTC. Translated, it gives CASSPRLAGGPWYF.

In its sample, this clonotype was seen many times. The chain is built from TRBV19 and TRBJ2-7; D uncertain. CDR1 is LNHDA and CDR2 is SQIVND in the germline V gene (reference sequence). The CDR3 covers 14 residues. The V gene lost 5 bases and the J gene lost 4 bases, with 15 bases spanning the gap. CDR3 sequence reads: CASSPGLSTYEQYF. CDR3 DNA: TGTGCCAGTAGTCCCGGTCTTTCGACTTACGAGCAGTACTTC.

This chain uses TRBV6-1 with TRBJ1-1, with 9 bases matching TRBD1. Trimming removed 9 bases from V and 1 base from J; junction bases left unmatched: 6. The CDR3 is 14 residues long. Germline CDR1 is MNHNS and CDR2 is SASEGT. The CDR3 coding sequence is TGTGCCAGTATCCAGGACAGGGGGAACACTGAAGCTTTCTTT. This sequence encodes CASIQDRGNTEAFF.

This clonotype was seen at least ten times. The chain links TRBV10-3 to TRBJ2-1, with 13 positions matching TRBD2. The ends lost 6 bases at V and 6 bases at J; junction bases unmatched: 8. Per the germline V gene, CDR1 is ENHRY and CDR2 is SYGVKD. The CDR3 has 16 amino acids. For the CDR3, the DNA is TGTGCCATCAGCCCGCCGACTAGCGGGAGGTTCAATGAGCAGTTCTTC. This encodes CAISPPTSGRFNEQFF.

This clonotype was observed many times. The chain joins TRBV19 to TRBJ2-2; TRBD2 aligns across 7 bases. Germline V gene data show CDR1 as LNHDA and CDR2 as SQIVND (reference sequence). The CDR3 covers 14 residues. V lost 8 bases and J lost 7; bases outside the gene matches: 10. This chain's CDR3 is CASLADRLGGELFF. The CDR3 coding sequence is TGTGCCAGTCTAGCGGACCGACTCGGCGGGGAGCTGTTTTTT.

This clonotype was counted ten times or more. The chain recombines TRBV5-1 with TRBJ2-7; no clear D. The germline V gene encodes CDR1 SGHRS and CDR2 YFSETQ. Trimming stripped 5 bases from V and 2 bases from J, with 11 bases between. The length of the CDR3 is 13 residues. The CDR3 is CASRPTATYEQYF. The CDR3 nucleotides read TGCGCCAGCAGACCGACGGCCACCTACGAGCAGTACTTC. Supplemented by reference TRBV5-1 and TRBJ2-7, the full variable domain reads KAGVTQTPRYLIKTRGQQVTLSCSPISGHRSVSWYQQTPGQGLQFLFEYFSETQRNKGNFPGRFSGRQFSNSRSEMNVSTLELGDSALYLCASRPTATYEQYFGPGTRLTVT.

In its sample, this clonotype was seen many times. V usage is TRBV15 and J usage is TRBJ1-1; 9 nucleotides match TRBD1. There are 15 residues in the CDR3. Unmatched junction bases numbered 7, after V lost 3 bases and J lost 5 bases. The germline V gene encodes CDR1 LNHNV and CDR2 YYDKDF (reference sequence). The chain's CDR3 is CATSRYRGLGTEAFF. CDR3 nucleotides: TGTGCCACCAGCAGGTACAGGGGGCTGGGGACTGAAGCTTTCTTT.

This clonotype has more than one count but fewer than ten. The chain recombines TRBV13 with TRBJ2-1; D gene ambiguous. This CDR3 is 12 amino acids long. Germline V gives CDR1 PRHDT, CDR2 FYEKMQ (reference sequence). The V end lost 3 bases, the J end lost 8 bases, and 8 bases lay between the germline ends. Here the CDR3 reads CASSLLRDEQFF. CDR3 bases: TGTGCCAGCAGCTTGCTAAGGGATGAGCAGTTCTTC.

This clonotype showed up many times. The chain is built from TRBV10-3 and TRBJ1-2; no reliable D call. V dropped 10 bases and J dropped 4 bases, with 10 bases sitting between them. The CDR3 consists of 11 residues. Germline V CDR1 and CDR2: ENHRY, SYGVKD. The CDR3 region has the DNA TGTGCCACATCTTTTACCTATGGCTACACCTTC. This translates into CATSFTYGYTF.

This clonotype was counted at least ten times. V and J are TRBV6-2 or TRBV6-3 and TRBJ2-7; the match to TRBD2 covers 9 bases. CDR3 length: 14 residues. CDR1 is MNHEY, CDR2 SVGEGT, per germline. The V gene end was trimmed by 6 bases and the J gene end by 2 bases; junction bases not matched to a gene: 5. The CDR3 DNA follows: TGTGCCAGCAGAATGGGACTAGCTCCCTACGAGCAGTACTTC. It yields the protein CASRMGLAPYEQYF.

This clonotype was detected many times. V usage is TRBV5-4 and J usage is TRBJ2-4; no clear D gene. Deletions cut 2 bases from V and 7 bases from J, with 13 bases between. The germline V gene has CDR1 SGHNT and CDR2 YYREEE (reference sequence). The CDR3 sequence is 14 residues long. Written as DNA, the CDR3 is TGTGCCAGCAGCTTAAGTGATAAGGTGAACATTCAGTACTTC. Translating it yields CASSLSDKVNIQYF. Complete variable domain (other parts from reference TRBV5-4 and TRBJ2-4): ETGVTQSPTHLIKTRGQQVTLRCSSQSGHNTVSWYQQALGQGPQFIFQYYREEENGRGNFPPRFSGLQFPNYSSELNVNALELDDSALYLCASSLSDKVNIQYFGAGTRLSVL.

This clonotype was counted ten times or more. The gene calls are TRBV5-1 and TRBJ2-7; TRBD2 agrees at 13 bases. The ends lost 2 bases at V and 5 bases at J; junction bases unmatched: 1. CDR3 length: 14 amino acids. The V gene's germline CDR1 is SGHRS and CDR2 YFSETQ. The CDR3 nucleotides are TGCGCCAGCAGCTTCGGACTAGCGGGAGACGAGCAGTACTTC. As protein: CASSFGLAGDEQYF.